The entry that follows covers one T cell receptor (beta chain) sequence. These data originate in a study of blood T cell repertoires in COVID-19. Study at large: From the United States, Italy and Spain came samples of acute and convalescent COVID-19. In each case, the material was cDNA or gDNA derived from T cells, B-cell-depleted T cells, or PBMCs.

Trimming cost V 5 bases and J 2 bases; bases outside gene matches: 4. The CDR3 spans 15 residues. Germline CDR1 and CDR2: SNHLY and FYNNEI. Study processing details: Reference gene primer amplification gave nucleated cell count estimates. Data came from immunoSEQ multiplex PCR; TCRdb stores just in-frame clones and leaves some out. V, J and clone size were drawn from that table, and D and trimming were deduced from the DNA. The profile shows approximately 300,000 clones, around 86% of them singletons. The rearrangement links TRBV2 to TRBJ2-5, with 11 bases aligning to TRBD1. Source material: peripheral blood. The receptor's source is a middle-aged man with active or convalescent COVID-19. CDR3 residues: CASSTGTGGQETQYF. The CDR3 bases are TGTGCCAGCAGTACCGGGACAGGGGGGCAAGAGACCCAGTACTTC.